This passage covers 29 T cell receptor beta chains from one sample sequenced in a study of shared clonotypes between healthy human individuals. TCRdb's table, derived via immunoSEQ multiplex PCR, lists solely in-frame clones and lacks some. The sample carries about 2.4 million clones, approximately 94% recorded once. The sample consisted of naive CD4+ T cells from PBMCs. Subset meaning: CD45RA+ positively selected. Every receptor here comes from a man younger than 35 in good health. Some clones in this sample may be carry-over from other donors' samples.

This chain connects TRBV19 to TRBJ1-5, with a tentative D call TRBD1 (5 bases). Germline CDR1 LNHDA, CDR2 SQIVND (reference sequence). The CDR3 consists of 15 residues. Trimming cost V 3 bases and J 7 bases, with 16 bases left between them. DNA of the CDR3: TGTGCCAGTAGTATGGGTCGGACACACGAACAGCCCCAGCATTTT. Its protein is CASSMGRTHEQPQHF.

In this sample, this clone turned up once. The rearrangement joins TRBV30 to TRBJ2-1, with D perhaps assigned TRBD1 or TRBD2 (5 bases each). The CDR3 spans 11 residues. The V gene's germline CDR1 is GTSNPN and CDR2 SVGIG (reference sequence). The CDR3 DNA is TGTGCGGGGACGGCGTACAATGAGCAGTTCTTC. Protein sequence: CAGTAYNEQFF.

This chain links TRBV6-8 with TRBJ2-7; D is possibly TRBD1 (6 bases). Germline CDR1 and CDR2: MNHGY and SAAAGT. V was pared by 8 bases and J by 4 bases, with 21 bases between. The CDR3 totals 15 residues. The CDR3 sequence is CASGSATGTYYEQYF. The CDR3 nucleotides read TGTGCCAGCGGTTCGGCTACCGGGACATATTACGAGCAGTACTTC.

V is TRBV5-8 and J is TRBJ1-3, with 9 bases lining up with TRBD1. In germline, CDR1 is SGHTS, CDR2 YDEGEE. After removal of 7 bases from V and 3 bases from J, the junction contained 8 bases not matched to a gene. The CDR3 extends over 15 amino acids. DNA of the CDR3: TGTGCCAGCCGCGACCGGGACAGGGTTGGAAACACCATATATTTT. It encodes CASRDRDRVGNTIYF.

The gene calls are TRBV19 and TRBJ2-1; D is perhaps TRBD1 or TRBD2 (5 bases each). In germline, CDR1 is LNHDA, CDR2 SQIVND (reference sequence). Trimming removed 7 bases at V and 7 bases at J, with 20 bases between. The CDR3 covers 15 residues. The CDR3 DNA follows: TGTGCCAGTACAGTAGCGCAACAGGCCTGGAATGAGCAGTTCTTC. This encodes CASTVAQQAWNEQFF.

This clone was detected once. The chain joins TRBV28 to TRBJ2-3; TRBD1 is a possible D gene (6 bases). Trimming removed 6 bases at V and 4 bases at J, with 11 bases between. The CDR3 sequence is 13 residues long. Germline V gene lookup returns CDR1 MDHEN and CDR2 SYDVKM. The CDR3 spells CASSSTGPDTQYF. DNA for the CDR3: TGTGCCAGCAGCTCCACAGGGCCAGATACGCAGTATTTT.

As regards this clone: Other DNA variants within this sample encode the same CDR3. CDR3 DNA sequence: TGCGCCAGCAGCTTGGAACTAGCGGGGAGCGGCGAGCAGTACTTC. It codes for CASSLELAGSGEQYF. The chain recombines TRBV5-1 with TRBJ2-7, with 10 bases lining up with TRBD2. Per germline, CDR1 SGHRS and CDR2 YFSETQ. V lost 0 bases to trimming and J lost 6 bases; unmatched junction nucleotides: 6. This CDR3 comprises 15 residues.

The rearrangement joins TRBV4-2 to TRBJ1-6; weak D call: TRBD1 (6 bases). Germline V lookup: CDR1 LGHNA, CDR2 YNFKEQ. The germline V and J ends were trimmed by 6 bases and 10 bases, with 28 bases remaining between them. This CDR3 is built from 18 residues. In DNA, the CDR3 is TGTGCCAGCAGGCAATCCCGGACAGACTCCTTCCAACGGTCACCCCTCCACTTT. Translation: CASRQSRTDSFQRSPLHF.

The chain combines TRBV27 with TRBJ2-5, with D unclear. The end of the DNA aligns better with TRBJ2-7, so the J call may be wrong. The germline CDR1 and CDR2 sequences are MNHEY and SMNVEV (reference sequence). The CDR3 has 10 residues. DNA for the CDR3: TGTGCCAGCGGAAACTACGAGCAGTACTTC. It yields the protein CASGNYEQYF.

This chain links TRBV28 with TRBJ1-1; TRBD1 agrees at 7 bases. Germline V gives CDR1 MDHEN, CDR2 SYDVKM. This CDR3 is built from 14 residues. Germline trimming cut 6 bases from V and 4 bases from J; bases unmatched to any gene: 8. CDR3 coding DNA: TGTGCCAGCAGGGGGGACAGCCGGGGCACTGAAGCTTTCTTT. This sequence encodes CASRGDSRGTEAFF.

The chain combines TRBV5-1 with TRBJ2-5; D gene ambiguous. Per the germline V gene, CDR1 is SGHRS and CDR2 is YFSETQ. This CDR3 is 14 amino acids long. V shed 4 bases and J shed 1 base, with 11 bases lying between them. The CDR3 region is CASSPSTPQETQYF. DNA of the CDR3: TGCGCCAGCAGCCCCTCGACACCCCAAGAGACCCAGTACTTC. Filled out from reference TRBV5-1 and TRBJ2-5, the complete variable domain reads KAGVTQTPRYLIKTRGQQVTLSCSPISGHRSVSWYQQTPGQGLQFLFEYFSETQRNKGNFPGRFSGRQFSNSRSEMNVSTLELGDSALYLCASSPSTPQETQYFGPGTRLLVL.

V is TRBV27 and J is TRBJ1-2; D may be TRBD1 (5 bases). The germline gives CDR1 MNHEY, CDR2 SMNVEV (reference sequence). The CDR3 extends over 13 amino acids. Trimming removed 4 bases from V and 4 bases from J, with 10 bases in between. This chain's CDR3 is CASSSDTRYGYTF. The CDR3 DNA sequence: TGTGCCAGCAGTTCGGACACCCGCTATGGCTACACCTTC.

This sequence joins TRBV27 and TRBJ1-2, with TRBD1 as a possible D gene (5 bases). Germline V lookup: CDR1 MNHEY, CDR2 SMNVEV (reference sequence). This CDR3 has 12 amino acids. Trimming removed 3 bases at V and 4 bases at J, with 6 bases between. CDR3 sequence (DNA): TGTGCCAGCAGTTTCGGGGGCTATGGCTACACCTTC. Translating it yields CASSFGGYGYTF.

This clone appeared a few times. The chain recombines TRBV28 with TRBJ1-5; D may be TRBD1 (5 bases). Trimming cost V 4 bases and J 6 bases, with 7 bases left between them. The CDR3 length is 12 residues. Germline values: CDR1 MDHEN, CDR2 SYDVKM. CDR3 nucleotide sequence: TGTGCCAGCAGTTATGGGGCTCAGCCCCAGCATTTT. Residues: CASSYGAQPQHF.

The V and J genes are TRBV9 and TRBJ2-2; perhaps D is TRBD1 or TRBD2 (5 bases each). There are 15 residues in the CDR3. The V end lost 4 bases, the J end lost 2 bases, and 12 bases lay between the germline ends. Germline-derived CDR1 and CDR2 are SGDLS and YYNGEE. This CDR3 reads CASSLGPGNTGELFF. The CDR3 nucleotides read TGTGCCAGCAGCTTGGGACCAGGAAACACCGGGGAGCTGTTTTTT. Drawing the rest from reference TRBV9 and TRBJ2-2, the complete variable domain is DSGVTQTPKHLITATGQRVTLRCSPRSGDLSVYWYQQSLDQGLQFLIQYYNGEERAKGNILERFSAQQFPDLHSELNLSSLELGDSALYFCASSLGPGNTGELFFGEGSRLTVL.

V gene TRBV7-2 combines with J gene TRBJ2-2; D is tentatively TRBD1 or TRBD2 (5 bases each). V was clipped by 5 bases and J by 0 bases, with 13 bases between them. The CDR3 runs to 16 residues. CDR1 and CDR2 from the germline V gene are SGHTA and FQGNSA. CDR3: CASSDVGTANTGELFF. For the CDR3, the DNA is TGTGCCAGCAGCGACGTCGGGACGGCGAACACCGGGGAGCTGTTTTTT.

The chain joins TRBV6-6 to TRBJ2-5, with D perhaps TRBD2 (7 bases). Trimming removed 8 bases from V and 4 bases from J, with 14 bases in between. This CDR3 contains 13 residues. Germline V gives CDR1 MNHNY, CDR2 SVGAGI (reference sequence). This CDR3 is CASQRGGAETQYF. CDR3 nucleotide sequence: TGTGCCAGCCAAAGGGGGGGCGCAGAGACCCAGTACTTC.

The rearrangement joins TRBV2 to TRBJ2-2, with D unresolved. The CDR3 is made up of 15 amino acids. Germline V gene sequence: CDR1 SNHLY, CDR2 FYNNEI. The V and J ends lost 1 base and 7 bases respectively, with 13 bases between them. CDR3 DNA: TGTGCCAGCAGTGAAGAAATCGCAGGCGGCGGGGAGCTGTTTTTT. Translated, it gives CASSEEIAGGGELFF. The variable domain in full, with the rest retrieved from reference TRBV2 and TRBJ2-2, is EPEVTQTPSHQVTQMGQEVILRCVPISNHLYFYWYRQILGQKVEFLVSFYNNEISEKSEIFDDQFSVERPDGSNFTLKIRSTKLEDSAMYFCASSEEIAGGGELFFGEGSRLTVL.

This clone came up once. The genes are TRBV11-1 and TRBJ2-7; D ambiguous. This CDR3 comprises 11 residues. V lost 1 base and J lost 7, with 5 bases in between. Germline V CDR1 and CDR2: SGHAT, FQDESV (reference sequence). Written as DNA, the CDR3 is TGTGCCAGCAGCTTAGACCGGGAGCAGTACTTC. Its translation: CASSLDREQYF.

The gene calls are TRBV27 and TRBJ1-1, with D perhaps TRBD1 (5 bases). V dropped 9 bases and J dropped 1 base, with 9 bases sitting between them. CDR3 length: 12 residues. Germline V gene lookup returns CDR1 MNHEY and CDR2 SMNVEV (reference sequence). The CDR3 nucleotides are TGTGCCAGTCATCAGGGGAACACTGAAGCTTTCTTT. It yields the protein CASHQGNTEAFF.

The rearrangement links TRBV11-3 to TRBJ2-7, with D perhaps matching TRBD1 (7 bases). V was pared by 5 bases and J by 3 bases, with 17 bases between. The germline V gene encodes CDR1 SGHNT and CDR2 YENEEA. The CDR3 is 15 residues long. The CDR3 is CASSLRGQGGYEQYF. The CDR3 nucleotides are TGTGCCAGCAGCCTTAGGGGGCAGGGGGGCTACGAGCAGTACTTC.

The chain joins TRBV9 to TRBJ2-2; the match to TRBD1 covers 7 bases. The CDR3 totals 13 residues. Germline V lookup: CDR1 SGDLS, CDR2 YYNGEE. V shed 8 bases, J shed 1 base, and the junction held 2 bases outside the gene matches. The CDR3 region is CASGTVNTGELFF. The CDR3 bases are TGTGCCAGTGGGACAGTGAACACCGGGGAGCTGTTTTTT.

The chain has TRBV6-5 and TRBJ1-2; D ambiguous. Trimming stripped 5 bases from V and 8 bases from J, with 21 bases between. This CDR3 region has 15 residues. Germline V gives CDR1 MNHEY, CDR2 SVGAGI. The CDR3 DNA reads TGTGCCAGCAGTACGACCGGGCGGGTTCCCCCGGGCTACACCTTC. Amino acids: CASSTTGRVPPGYTF.

On this clone itself: The same CDR3 can be traced to other DNA sequences in this sample. The chain has TRBV10-3 and TRBJ2-1; 7 nucleotides match TRBD1. The germline CDR1 and CDR2 sequences are ENHRY and SYGVKD. This CDR3 region has 15 residues. V gave up 2 bases and J gave up 4 bases; unmatched junction bases: 5. Written as DNA, the CDR3 is TGTGCCATCAGTGAGCAAGGGGGCGCGTACAATGAGCAGTTCTTC. Translated, it gives CAISEQGGAYNEQFF.

This clone was observed once. The CDR3 protein is CASGLVTILIRDGRTCNQPQHF. DNA for the CDR3: TGTGCTAGTGGTTTGGTTACTATTCTCATCCGGGACGGACGAACCTGCAATCAGCCCCAGCATTTT. The chain carries TRBV12-5 and TRBJ1-5; possibly TRBD1 for D (5 bases). Per the germline V gene, CDR1 is LGHNT and CDR2 is FRNRAP. V shed 0 bases and J shed 2 bases, with 29 bases lying between them. The CDR3 runs to 22 residues. Full variable domain (outside the CDR3, taken from reference TRBV12-5 and TRBJ1-5): DARVTQTPRHKVTEMGQEVTMRCQPILGHNTVFWYRQTMMQGLELLAYFRNRAPLDDSGMPKDRFSAEMPDATLATLKIQPSEPRDSAVYFCASGLVTILIRDGRTCNQPQHFGDGTRLSIL.

CDR3 in DNA: TGTGCCAGCACCTCTTCGGGACAGGGGAACACTGAAGCTTTCTTT. Residues: CASTSSGQGNTEAFF. This chain joins TRBV28 and TRBJ1-1; 9 positions match TRBD1. Germline CDR1 is MDHEN and CDR2 is SYDVKM. The V and J ends lost 7 bases and 1 base, in that order; junction bases with no gene match: 7. This CDR3 is 15 amino acids long.

Remarks on this clone: The junction does not match germline at one end; this may be a read error. The chain carries TRBV28 and TRBJ1-2; D is undetermined. Germline V gives CDR1 MDHEN, CDR2 SYDVKM. The CDR3 consists of 12 residues. CDR3 DNA sequence: TGTGCCAACAGTCCCACGTTTGATGGCTACACCTTC. Translating gives CANSPTFDGYTF.

The rearrangement joins TRBV6-1 to TRBJ1-2; weak D call: TRBD1 (5 bases). V dropped 1 base and J dropped 7 bases, with 13 bases sitting between them. Looked up from germline, CDR1 is MNHNS and CDR2 is SASEGT. There are 14 residues in the CDR3. CDR3 sequence: CASSEVGGDLGYTF. The CDR3 region has the DNA TGTGCCAGCAGTGAAGTGGGGGGTGATCTTGGCTACACCTTC.

As for this clone: The same CDR3 is also encoded by other DNA sequences in this sample. The rearrangement joins TRBV5-6 to TRBJ1-1, with D unclear. CDR3 length equals 13 residues. In germline, CDR1 is SGHDT, CDR2 YYEEEE. The V end was cut by 4 bases, the J end by 1 base, with 8 bases between. The DNA of the CDR3 is TGTGCCAGCAGCCTTGGTGGGAACACTGAAGCTTTCTTT. This codes for CASSLGGNTEAFF. Full variable domain (missing parts from reference TRBV5-6 and TRBJ1-1): DAGVTQSPTHLIKTRGQQVTLRCSPKSGHDTVSWYQQALGQGPQFIFQYYEEEERQRGNFPDRFSGHQFPNYSSELNVNALLLGDSALYLCASSLGGNTEAFFGQGTRLTVV.